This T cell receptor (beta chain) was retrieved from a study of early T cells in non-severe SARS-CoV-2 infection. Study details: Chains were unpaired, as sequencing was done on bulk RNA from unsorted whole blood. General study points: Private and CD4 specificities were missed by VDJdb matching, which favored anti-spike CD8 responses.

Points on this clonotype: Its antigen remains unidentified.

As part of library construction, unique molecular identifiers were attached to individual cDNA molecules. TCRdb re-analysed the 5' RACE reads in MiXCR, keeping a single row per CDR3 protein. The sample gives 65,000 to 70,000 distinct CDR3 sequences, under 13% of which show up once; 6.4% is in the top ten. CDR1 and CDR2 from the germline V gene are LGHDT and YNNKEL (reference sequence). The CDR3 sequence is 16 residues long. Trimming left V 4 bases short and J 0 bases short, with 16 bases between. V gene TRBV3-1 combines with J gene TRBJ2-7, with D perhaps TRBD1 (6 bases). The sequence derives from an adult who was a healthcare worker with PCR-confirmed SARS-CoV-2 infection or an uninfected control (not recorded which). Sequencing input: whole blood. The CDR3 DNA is TGTGCCAGCAGCCGCCTGGCCAGGGGACCCTCCTACGAGCAGTACTTC. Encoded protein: CASSRLARGPSYEQYF.